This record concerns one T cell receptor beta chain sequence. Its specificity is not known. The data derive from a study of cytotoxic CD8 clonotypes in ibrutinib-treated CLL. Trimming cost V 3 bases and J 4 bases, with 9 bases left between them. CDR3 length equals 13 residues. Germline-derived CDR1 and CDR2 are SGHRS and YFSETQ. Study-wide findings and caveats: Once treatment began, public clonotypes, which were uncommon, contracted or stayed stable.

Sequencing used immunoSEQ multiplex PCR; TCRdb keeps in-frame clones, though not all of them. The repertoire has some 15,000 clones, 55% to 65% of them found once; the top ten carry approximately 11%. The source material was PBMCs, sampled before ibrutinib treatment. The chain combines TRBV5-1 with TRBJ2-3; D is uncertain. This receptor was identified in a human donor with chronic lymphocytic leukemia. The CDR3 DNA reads TGCGCCAGCAGCTACATGATGGCAGATACGCAGTATTTT. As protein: CASSYMMADTQYF.